This TCR beta chain was found in a study of PD-L1 blockade in urothelial cancer. Turning to the study itself: When patients started atezolizumab at some point between 2014 and 2015, it was given at 1,200 mg intravenously every 3 weeks. The median number of T cells present in blood samples was approximately 130,000.

As for this clone: Its antigen is currently unknown.

General study results and limits: When pretreatment blood TCR clonality was below the median, it predicted better survival.

A spike-in of synthetic TCR analog templates was added to each PCR. Sequencing was performed with immunoSEQ multiplex PCR; in TCRdb, only in-frame clones are kept and a portion is missing. The sample has roughly 20,000 clones, 90% seen once; the top ten hold 15% to 20%. This TCR was recovered from a woman aged 60 to 75 with urothelial cancer. The source material was PBMCs, sampled around atezolizumab (anti-PD-L1) treatment.

In DNA form, the CDR3 reads TGTGCCAGCAGCTTGGTCACTAGCGGTAACAATGAGCAGTTCTTC. Amino acid sequence: CASSLVTSGNNEQFF. This chain joins TRBV5-4 and TRBJ2-1; TRBD2 matches at 8 bases. CDR3 size: 15 residues. The germline V gene encodes CDR1 SGHNT and CDR2 YYREEE (reference sequence). After removal of 0 bases from V and 5 bases from J, the junction contained 4 bases not matched to a gene.